The TCR beta chain described here comes from a study of Graves' ophthalmopathy and Graves' hyperthyroidism. Study-level points and caveats: Forecasting of ophthalmopathy progression by the model achieved almost 71% sensitivity and roughly 72% specificity.

The CDR3 runs 13 residues. Germline V gene sequence: CDR1 SNHLY, CDR2 FYNNEI. V dropped 6 bases and J dropped 4 bases, with 7 bases sitting between them. This clonotype was counted ten times or more. No antigen is known for it. RNA served as the template for amplifying TCR beta CDR3 regions. A first-round RT-PCR used HTBI primers, followed by a second-round multiplex PCR. TCRdb reprocessed the multiplex PCR reads with MiXCR, giving one entry per CDR3 protein. The table includes roughly 160,000 distinct CDR3 sequences, more than 30% detected once. This sequence was found in a woman in her 40s with Graves' ophthalmopathy. The chain joins TRBV2 to TRBJ1-6, with D unclear. Sample: peripheral blood. CDR3 DNA sequence: TGTGCCAGCAGAGGCCAATATAATTCACCCCTCCACTTT. The encoded protein is CASRGQYNSPLHF.